One and the same sample provided the 21 T cell receptor beta chains below, sequenced in a study of CD8 T cells in Susac syndrome. Random hexamers were used to reverse transcribe the RNA input (roughly 0.5 to 1 ug). One entry per CDR3 protein, called by TCRdb with MiXCR from the immunoSEQ multiplex PCR reads. Among about 400,000 distinct CDR3 sequences listed, around 85% were seen once. Sequenced input: CD8+ T cells from PBMCs. The receptor set was obtained from a human donor with multiple sclerosis.

This chain uses TRBV19 with TRBJ1-5; 10 bases are a match to TRBD1. Per germline, CDR1 LNHDA and CDR2 SQIVND (reference sequence). The J segment lost 3 bases and the V segment lost 6 bases, leaving 14 bases of the junction unmatched. There are 18 residues in the CDR3. The CDR3 DNA sequence: TGTGCCAGTAGCAGAGCTCGGACAGGGGGATCAATCAATCAGCCCCAGCATTTT. It encodes CASSRARTGGSINQPQHF.

This clonotype was observed once. V usage is TRBV5-1 and J usage is TRBJ1-2; D uncertain. The CDR3 runs to 14 residues. The germline V gene has CDR1 SGHRS and CDR2 YFSETQ. V dropped 0 bases and J dropped 8 bases, with 14 bases sitting between them. As DNA, the CDR3 is TGCGCCAGCAGCTTGGGGGCCGGATCGACGGGCTACACCTTC. Translated, it gives CASSLGAGSTGYTF.

The rearrangement links TRBV27 to TRBJ2-3, with unresolved D. The CDR3 runs 13 residues. Germline V gives CDR1 MNHEY, CDR2 SMNVEV (reference sequence). V was pared by 1 base and J by 2 bases, with 4 bases between. The CDR3, as DNA: TGTGCCAGCAGTTTATTTTCCACAGATACGCAGTATTTT. The encoded protein is CASSLFSTDTQYF.

This rearrangement joins TRBV4-1 to TRBJ2-7; TRBD2 agrees at 9 bases. The J segment lost 5 bases and the V segment lost 0 bases, leaving 14 bases of the junction unmatched. CDR1 and CDR2 (germline): MGHRA, YSYEKL. The CDR3 contains 18 residues. The CDR3 bases are TGCGCCAGCAGCCAAGACGTAGCGGGGGCCCTCTTCAACAACGAGCAGTACTTC. Amino acids: CASSQDVAGALFNNEQYF.

This rearrangement joins TRBV6-1 to TRBJ2-7; D not resolved. Germline V lookup: CDR1 MNHNS, CDR2 SASEGT. The V gene lost 4 bases and the J gene lost 2 bases, with 15 bases spanning the gap. This CDR3 spans 15 amino acids. The CDR3: CASSGVFWFAYEQYF. As DNA, the CDR3 is TGTGCCAGCAGTGGGGTTTTTTGGTTTGCCTACGAGCAGTACTTC.

The J gene is TRBJ1-2, the V gene TRBV19; no clear D. V lost 5 bases, J lost 4 bases, and 11 bases lay in between. Germline CDR1 is LNHDA and CDR2 is SQIVND (reference sequence). This CDR3 has 13 amino acids. CDR3 sequence (DNA): TGTGCCAGTAGTCCCCGAGAATTCTATGGCTACACCTTC. Protein product: CASSPREFYGYTF.

The rearrangement links TRBV28 to TRBJ1-5; no reliable D call. Trimming pared 6 bases from V and 9 bases from J, leaving 24 bases between. Germline CDR1 MDHEN, CDR2 SYDVKM. The CDR3 sequence is 16 residues long. CDR3 protein: CASRPEDFVEWGPQHF. The CDR3 DNA reads as TGTGCCAGCAGACCCGAGGATTTTGTGGAGTGGGGGCCCCAGCATTTT.

This clonotype occurred a few times. CDR3 sequence reads: CASYDIFHEQFF. Written as DNA, the CDR3 is TGTGCCAGTTACGACATTTTCCATGAGCAGTTCTTC. This rearrangement joins TRBV6-1 to TRBJ2-1; D not resolved. This CDR3 contains 12 residues. V lost 9 bases and J 8 bases, leaving 14 bases between the germline ends. CDR1 is MNHNS and CDR2 is SASEGT in the germline V gene.

The chain combines TRBV28 with TRBJ1-4; 7 nucleotides line up with TRBD1. V was clipped by 6 bases and J by 5 bases; unmatched bases: 9. This CDR3 region has 15 residues. Looked up from germline, CDR1 is MDHEN and CDR2 is SYDVKM. CDR3 DNA: TGTGCCAGCAGCCTCAGACAGGGTTCAAATGAAAAACTGTTTTTT. Translating it yields CASSLRQGSNEKLFF.

The gene calls are TRBV24-1 and TRBJ2-4, with 7 bases identical to TRBD1. CDR3 length equals 16 residues. Unmatched junction bases numbered 9, after V lost 2 bases and J lost 6 bases. Germline CDR1 is KGHDR and CDR2 is SFDVKD. CDR3 sequence reads: CATSDSTGKFGNIQYF. The CDR3 DNA reads as TGTGCCACCAGTGATTCGACAGGGAAGTTTGGAAACATTCAGTACTTC.

The chain is built from TRBV30 and TRBJ1-2; D not certain. With 3 bases removed from V and 8 bases from J, the gap between germline ends came to 13 bases. CDR3 length: 12 amino acids. Germline CDR1 GTSNPN, CDR2 SVGIG (reference sequence). CDR3 in amino acids: CAWRGAREGYTF. The DNA of the CDR3 is TGTGCCTGGAGGGGAGCAAGGGAGGGCTACACCTTC. The whole variable domain, filled in from reference TRBV30 and TRBJ1-2, reads SQTIHQWPATLVQPVGSPLSLECTVEGTSNPNLYWYRQAAGRGLQLLFYSVGIGQISSEVPQNLSASRPQDRQFILSSKKLLLSDSGFYLCAWRGAREGYTFGSGTRLTVV.

V gene TRBV3-1 combines with J gene TRBJ2-7; no reliable D call. Trimming shortened V by 1 base and J by 2 bases, and 12 bases separated the two germline ends. Germline V lookup: CDR1 LGHDT, CDR2 YNNKEL (reference sequence). The CDR3 consists of 15 residues. The CDR3 loop reads CASSQVQDPTYEQYF. The DNA of the CDR3 is TGTGCCAGCAGCCAAGTTCAGGACCCAACCTACGAGCAGTACTTC.

The V and J genes are TRBV20-1 and TRBJ2-7, with TRBD2 as a possible D gene (5 bases). Germline V gene data show CDR1 as DFQATT and CDR2 as SNEGSKA (reference sequence). The V end was cut by 3 bases, the J end by 2 bases, with 14 bases between. This CDR3 comprises 14 residues. In nucleotides, the CDR3 is TGCAGTGCTAGGCCGAGGGCAAATACCTACGAGCAGTACTTC. Its protein product is CSARPRANTYEQYF.

This clonotype was observed once. The chain links TRBV27 to TRBJ2-3; no clear D gene. This CDR3 spans 16 amino acids. From germline, CDR1 is MNHEY and CDR2 SMNVEV (reference sequence). The ends were cut back, 5 bases at V and 0 bases at J, with 15 bases in the middle. The CDR3 spells CASSLPGPRSTDTQYF. CDR3 DNA sequence: TGTGCCAGCAGTCTTCCCGGTCCCCGAAGCACAGATACGCAGTATTTT.

The J gene is TRBJ1-1, the V gene TRBV28, with unresolved D. Germline loops: CDR1 MDHEN, CDR2 SYDVKM. Trimming stripped 8 bases from V and 4 bases from J, with 11 bases between. CDR3 length: 12 residues. The CDR3 loop is CASVTRGTEAFF. In DNA, the CDR3 is TGTGCCAGCGTAACCAGAGGCACTGAAGCTTTCTTT.

This chain connects TRBV4-1 to TRBJ2-7, with D perhaps being TRBD1 or TRBD2 (5 bases each). From germline, CDR1 is MGHRA and CDR2 YSYEKL. V dropped 3 bases and J dropped 0 bases, with 9 bases sitting between them. CDR3 length equals 14 residues. The CDR3 here is CASSQGVISYEQYF. CDR3 coding DNA: TGCGCCAGCAGCCAGGGGGTTATCTCCTACGAGCAGTACTTC.

In DNA, the CDR3 is TGTGCCAGCAGTCGGGGGACGGGGGAGACCCAGTACTTC. The encoded protein is CASSRGTGETQYF. J is TRBJ2-5 and V is TRBV28; tentative D call: TRBD2 (6 bases). The ends were cut back, 5 bases at V and 5 bases at J, with 12 bases in the middle. This CDR3 has 13 residues. Germline V gene sequence: CDR1 MDHEN, CDR2 SYDVKM.

This chain joins TRBV30 and TRBJ2-5, with TRBD2 identical over 12 bases. CDR3 length equals 18 residues. V was pared by 2 bases and J by 3 bases, with 13 bases of the junction left unmatched. Germline assignment: CDR1 GTSNPN and CDR2 SVGIG (reference sequence). The CDR3: CAWSYPFRLAGVEETQYF. In DNA form, the CDR3 reads TGTGCCTGGAGTTACCCTTTTAGACTAGCGGGGGTCGAAGAGACCCAGTACTTC.

V and J are TRBV27 and TRBJ2-2; D is uncertain. The length of the CDR3 is 16 residues. Per the germline V gene, CDR1 is MNHEY and CDR2 is SMNVEV (reference sequence). V was clipped by 7 bases and J by 3 bases, with 18 bases between them. The DNA of the CDR3 is TGTGCCAGCACCGACAAGCCAGGATACGACACCGGGGAGCTGTTTTTT. It specifies CASTDKPGYDTGELFF.

The rearrangement uses TRBV27 and TRBJ2-7, with D perhaps matching TRBD2 (5 bases). From germline, CDR1 is MNHEY and CDR2 SMNVEV (reference sequence). V lost 3 bases to trimming and J lost 4 bases, with 10 bases between them. This CDR3 is built from 13 residues. CDR3 DNA sequence: TGTGCCAGCAGTTTTGCCGGGGAGTACGAGCAGTACTTC. Its protein is CASSFAGEYEQYF.

The chain uses TRBV6-5 and TRBJ1-1; D is possibly TRBD1 (5 bases). The germline gives CDR1 MNHEY, CDR2 SVGAGI. Trimming shortened V by 2 bases and J by 3 bases, and 10 bases separated the two germline ends. This CDR3 comprises 14 residues. Written as DNA, the CDR3 is TGTGCCAGCAGTTACAGGGGTTCGGACACTGAAGCTTTCTTT. Translating it yields CASSYRGSDTEAFF.